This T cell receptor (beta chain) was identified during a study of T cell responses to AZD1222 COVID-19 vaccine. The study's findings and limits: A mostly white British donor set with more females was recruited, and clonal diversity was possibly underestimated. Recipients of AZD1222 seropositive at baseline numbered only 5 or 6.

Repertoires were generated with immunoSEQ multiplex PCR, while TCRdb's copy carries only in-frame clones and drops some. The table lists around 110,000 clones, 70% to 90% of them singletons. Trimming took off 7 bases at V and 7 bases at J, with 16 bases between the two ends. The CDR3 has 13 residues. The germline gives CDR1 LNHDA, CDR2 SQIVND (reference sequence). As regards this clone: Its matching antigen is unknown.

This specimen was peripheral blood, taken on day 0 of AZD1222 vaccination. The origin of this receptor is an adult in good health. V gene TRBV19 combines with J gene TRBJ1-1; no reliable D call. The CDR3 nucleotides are TGTGCCAGTAACCCACACGGTGGTGTTGAAGCTTTCTTT. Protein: CASNPHGGVEAFF.